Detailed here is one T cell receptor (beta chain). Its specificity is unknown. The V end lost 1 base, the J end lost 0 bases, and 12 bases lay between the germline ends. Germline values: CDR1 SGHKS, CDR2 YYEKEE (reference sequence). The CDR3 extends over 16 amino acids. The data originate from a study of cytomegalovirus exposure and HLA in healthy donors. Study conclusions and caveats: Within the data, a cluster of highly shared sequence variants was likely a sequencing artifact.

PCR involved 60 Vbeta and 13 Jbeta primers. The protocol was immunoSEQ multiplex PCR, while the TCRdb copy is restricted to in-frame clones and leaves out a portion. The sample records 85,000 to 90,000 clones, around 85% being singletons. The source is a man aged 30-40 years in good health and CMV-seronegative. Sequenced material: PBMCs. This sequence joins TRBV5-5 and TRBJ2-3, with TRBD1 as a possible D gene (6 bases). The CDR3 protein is CASSLYGTTSTDTQYF. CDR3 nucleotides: TGTGCCAGCAGCTTGTACGGGACAACAAGCACAGATACGCAGTATTTT.